The clone carrying this TCR beta chain has a count of ten or more. This entry belongs to a study of spatial heterogeneity in lung cancer. Study background: Among detected sequences, beta-chain ones consistently exceeded alpha-chain ones in number.

Time point denoted: sample taken at primary tumor resection. The authors sequenced whole RNA from tumor, nontumor lung or frozen PBMC without sorting. V lost 0 bases, J lost 6 bases, and 11 bases lay in between. The CDR3 totals 15 residues. CDR1 LGHNA and CDR2 YSLEER come from the germline V gene. Each TCR cDNA molecule carried a unique molecular identifier. One entry per CDR3 protein results from TCRdb running MiXCR on the 5' RACE reads. The data show roughly 54,000 distinct CDR3 sequences, with roughly 7.2% seen just once and about 13% held by the top ten. This chain joins TRBV4-3 and TRBJ2-2; D perhaps matches TRBD1 (5 bases). The source of this sequence is a female donor with early-stage non-small cell lung cancer. Sequencing used PBMCs, obtained at surgery. The CDR3 nucleotides read TGCGCCAGCAGCCAAGATGAAGGGGTTGCCGGGGAGCTGTTTTTT. Its translation is CASSQDEGVAGELFF.